A selection of T cell receptor beta chains follows, all from one sample in a study of beta chain features in type 1 diabetes. Profiled with immunoSEQ multiplex PCR; TCRdb holds only in-frame clones, not every one. The data hold roughly 400,000 clones, with approximately 14% observed a single time. Material for sequencing was naive CD4+ T cells from blood. The origin of the receptors is a man between 25 and 39 years old in good health. CDR3s leave out the opening cysteine and the closing phenylalanine or tryptophan. The D gene is left open where the match is weak.

CDR3 length	D gene	J gene	V gene	CDR3 protein
11	.	TRBJ2-1	TRBV6-5	ASSPSRRDEQF
18	TRBD2	TRBJ2-3	TRBV30	AWGGGLAGPSQVETDTQY
12	.	TRBJ2-5	TRBV5-5	ASSLGLNQETQY
11	TRBD1	TRBJ2-1	TRBV5-1	ASGTTGSNEQF
12	.	TRBJ2-1	TRBV9	ASTRGVSYNEQF
11	TRBD1	TRBJ1-5	TRBV29-1	SARDRGGQPQH
13	.	TRBJ2-3	TRBV21-1	ASSKRGGSTDTQY
14	.	TRBJ1-1	TRBV21-1	ASNGAPGPRSTEAF
15	TRBD2	TRBJ2-3	TRBV5-4	ASSLTTSGAGTDTQY
10	.	TRBJ1-3	TRBV29-1	SVGGSGNTIY
14	TRBD2	TRBJ2-3	TRBV2	ASSELRGGPRDTQY
13	.	TRBJ2-1	TRBV30	AWSVQGAGRNEQF
12	.	TRBJ1-4	TRBV18	ASSRTAKDEKLF
13	.	TRBJ2-5	TRBV4-1	ASSQSPRGKETQY
15	TRBD1	TRBJ1-1	TRBV7-9	ASSSWTGVVIGTEAF
13	.	TRBJ2-1	TRBV28	ASTLSSVMYNEQF
12	.	TRBJ2-3	TRBV7-3	ASSSQGSTDTQY
12	.	TRBJ2-3	TRBV11-2	ASSSGLGTDTQY
10	.	TRBJ2-1	TRBV25-1	AKSQANNEQF
13	TRBD1	TRBJ1-2	TRBV25-1	ASSETGTGSDGYT
11	.	TRBJ2-4	TRBV27	ATRAGAKNIQY
11	.	TRBJ2-2	TRBV30	AWSVRAPGELF
12	.	TRBJ2-2	TRBV7-9	ASNHAGRTGELF
15	TRBD2	TRBJ2-3	TRBV7-2	ASSLGTSGGAPDTQY
12	.	TRBJ2-2	TRBV7-6	ASSPKQVPGELF
13	.	TRBJ2-1	TRBV15	ATSRGGTLDNEQF
11	.	TRBJ1-4	TRBV6-5	ASRVTVGEKLF
12	.	TRBJ1-1	TRBV7-8	ASSLKVGNTEAF
15	TRBD2	TRBJ2-1	TRBV5-1	ASSSGLAGGDGNEQF
11	.	TRBJ1-1	TRBV30	AWSGDRNTEAF
13	.	TRBJ2-1	TRBV5-1	ASSPPGAGSRWQF
9	.	TRBJ2-7	TRBV2	ASRDQSEQY
12	.	TRBJ2-7	TRBV6-1	ASNGGGRRYEQY
14	.	TRBJ1-2	TRBV14	ASSQDSGRPGYGYT
11	.	TRBJ2-1	TRBV30	AWSAGLYNEQF
14	.	TRBJ2-3	TRBV25-1	ASSEFGGRGANTQY
14	TRBD2	TRBJ2-1	TRBV6-6	ASSFRTSGREGEQF
12	.	TRBJ2-4	TRBV25-1	ASSDLRAKNIQY
12	TRBD2	TRBJ2-5	TRBV11-2	ASSRLADQETQY
15	TRBD2	TRBJ2-3	TRBV14	ASSPGVAGKGADTQY
9	.	TRBJ2-5	TRBV29-1	SVAGQETQY
9	.	TRBJ1-3	TRBV7-2	ASSGVNTIY
15	TRBD2	TRBJ2-3	TRBV7-8	ASSIGLAGAGTDTQY
12	.	TRBJ1-2	TRBV9	ASSVAAAAYGYT
13	.	TRBJ1-3	TRBV5-6	ASRPLRRAGNTIY
17	TRBD1	TRBJ1-4	TRBV4-3	ASSHTLPGQGSTNEKLF
14	TRBD2	TRBJ2-7	TRBV4-2	ASPPAPGLVCYEQY
13	TRBD2	TRBJ2-3	TRBV6-6	ASSLGLAGTDTQY
10	TRBD1	TRBJ1-2	TRBV30	ATGGQNYGYT
12	.	TRBJ2-3	TRBV30	AWSVNMMTDTQY
11	.	TRBJ1-5	TRBV6-6	ASSYGSNQPQH
14	.	TRBJ2-3	TRBV29-1	SGRGTPGTVADTQY
12	.	TRBJ2-7	TRBV2	ASKNSLFSYEQY
14	TRBD2	TRBJ2-3	TRBV5-1	ASSAGLAGAPDTQY
10	.	TRBJ2-7	TRBV15	ATSRGTYEQY
11	.	TRBJ1-2	TRBV18	ASSPNRDYGYT
13	.	TRBJ2-2	TRBV7-2	ASNIVGPNTGELF
11	.	TRBJ2-3	TRBV7-2	ASSLVGRGRQY
13	TRBD2	TRBJ2-3	TRBV5-6	ASSLRTSGADTQY
13	TRBD1	TRBJ2-6	TRBV19	ASSTQGAGANVLT